This TCR beta chain originates from a study of CD8 T cells in ankylosing spondylitis. Broader study findings: Prior work had noted some motif variants in reactive arthritis blood and synovial fluid. Disease-linked clones were found to be CD8+ and relatively rare in peripheral blood. A motif in TCR beta, a set of 8 or 9 highly homologous variants, appeared characteristic of ankylosing spondylitis blood.

This clonotype has more than one count but fewer than ten. Its target is not known. From germline, CDR1 is DFQATT and CDR2 SNEGSKA (reference sequence). V was pared by 6 bases and J by 2 bases, with 14 bases of the junction left unmatched. CDR3 length: 16 residues. A quantitative 5'-RACE method, one with molecular barcodes, was used to make TCR beta libraries. TCRdb used MiXCR to reprocess the 5' RACE reads, holding one entry per CDR3 protein. The data show about 360,000 distinct CDR3 sequences, with 20% to 25% seen just once and 10% to 15% held by the top ten. The sequence was collected from a male donor with ankylosing spondylitis or in good health (not recorded which). The sample consisted of blood, either unsorted or a sorted T cell fraction (not recorded which). The chain couples TRBV20-1 to TRBJ2-7; 9 bases match TRBD2. CDR3 nucleotide sequence: TGCAGTGCAGAGGGAAATAGCGGGGGTTCCACCTACGAGCAGTACTTC. This sequence encodes CSAEGNSGGSTYEQYF.